The following is a T cell receptor beta chain sequence with its context. The antigen is not known. This entry belongs to a study of beta chain features in type 1 diabetes. Sequenced material consisted of expressed TCRB transcripts (all of the isolated RNA was reverse transcribed). TCRdb's table, derived via immunoSEQ multiplex PCR, lists solely in-frame clones and lacks some. The table records some 150,000 clones, under 11% of them present only once. CDR1 is MNHNY, CDR2 SVGAGI, per germline (reference sequence). V was shortened by 6 bases and J by 2 bases, with 10 bases between the two germline ends. The CDR3 is 14 amino acids. Whole-study findings and limits: cDNA-based reads could over-represent cells with high TCR expression.

This chain links TRBV6-6 with TRBJ2-2; D may be TRBD2 (6 bases). This clonotype was sampled from a man between 18 and 35 years old in good health. The sample taken for sequencing was naive CD4+ T cells from blood. The CDR3 loop is CASRPGVNTGELFF. The CDR3 DNA reads as TGTGCCAGCAGACCGGGGGTTAACACCGGGGAGCTGTTTTTT.